Shown below are 20 T cell receptor beta chains from a single sample sequenced in a study of T cells in Graves' hyperthyroidism and ophthalmopathy. Authors of the study amplified TCR beta CDR3 regions from RNA transcripts. First-round RT-PCR targeting the TCR CDR3 was performed with the HTBI primer set. One entry per CDR3 protein, called by TCRdb with MiXCR from the multiplex PCR reads. The table lists 300,000 to 450,000 distinct CDR3 sequences, about 13% of them singletons. The sequenced material came from blood. The receptors shown here come from a woman aged 18-35 years with Graves' hyperthyroidism.

In this sample, this clonotype turned up a few times. CDR3 DNA: TGTGCCATCAGCCAAATGTCCGGGACAGGGACTGCAGATACGCAGTATTTT. As protein: CAISQMSGTGTADTQYF. This chain links TRBV10-3 with TRBJ2-3; 9 bases match TRBD1. Per the germline V gene, CDR1 is ENHRY and CDR2 is SYGVKD. CDR3 length: 17 amino acids. Losses at the gene ends were 6 bases for V and 4 bases for J; bases not matched to a gene: 14.

This chain connects TRBV11-2 to TRBJ1-4; tentatively, D is TRBD1 (6 bases). CDR1 SGHAT and CDR2 FQNNGV come from the germline V gene. The CDR3 spans 15 residues. The V end lost 5 bases, the J end lost 7 bases, and 17 bases lay between the germline ends. This chain's CDR3 is CASSPQQGVGEKLFF. DNA for the CDR3: TGTGCCAGCAGCCCCCAACAGGGTGTGGGTGAAAAACTGTTTTTT. The full variable domain, its missing parts supplied by reference TRBV11-2 and TRBJ1-4, is EAGVAQSPRYKIIEKRQSVAFWCNPISGHATLYWYQQILGQGPKLLIQFQNNGVVDDSQLPKDRFSAERLKGVDSTLKIQPAKLEDSAVYLCASSPQQGVGEKLFFGSGTQLSVL.

This clonotype was seen repeatedly, ten times or more. The V call is TRBV12-3 or TRBV12-4, the J call TRBJ1-1; 7 nucleotides align to TRBD1. This CDR3 spans 12 amino acids. V was clipped by 5 bases and J by 9 bases; unmatched bases: 6. CDR3 sequence (DNA): TGTGCCAGCAGTCGGACAGGAGGGAAAGCTTTCTTT. Amino acid sequence: CASSRTGGKAFF.

The chain recombines TRBV19 with TRBJ2-2; 8 bases are shared with TRBD1. Germline CDR1 reads LNHDA; CDR2 reads SQIVND (reference sequence). The CDR3 length is 14 residues. V gave up 6 bases and J gave up 5 bases; unmatched junction bases: 5. The CDR3, as DNA: TGTGCCAGTAGCGGGACAGGCGGAACCGGGGAGCTGTTTTTT. Its translation is CASSGTGGTGELFF.

This clonotype was seen a handful of times. The chain carries TRBV20-1 and TRBJ1-5; no clear D gene. Germline CDR1 and CDR2: DFQATT and SNEGSKA (reference sequence). This CDR3 comprises 13 residues. Trimming shortened V by 3 bases and J by 2 bases, and 8 bases separated the two germline ends. The CDR3 region is CSAREWGNQPQHF. CDR3 coding DNA: TGCAGTGCTAGGGAGTGGGGCAATCAGCCCCAGCATTTT.

This clonotype occurred many times. The chain combines TRBV29-1 with TRBJ1-2; D is possibly TRBD1 (6 bases). Germline CDR1 and CDR2: SQVTM and ANQGSEA. V lost 6 bases to trimming and J lost 4 bases, with 21 bases between them. The CDR3 covers 15 residues. The CDR3 DNA follows: TGCAGCGTAATCCGGGACACCAGGGGCCCCTATGGCTACACCTTC. Protein sequence: CSVIRDTRGPYGYTF.

For this clonotype: With a much larger clone just one base away, this may be a read error. The J gene is TRBJ2-1, the V gene TRBV29-1, with a possible D match to TRBD1 (6 bases). The DNA matches TRBJ2-7 better at its end, which makes the J call doubtful. Germline CDR1 is SQVTM and CDR2 is ANQGSEA. CDR3 length equals 14 residues. In DNA form, the CDR3 reads TGCAGCGTCGCCCTCGGGGACATTGGCAATGAGCAGTACTTC. Translating gives CSVALGDIGNEQYF.

There are a few counts of this clonotype. The chain uses TRBV5-6 and TRBJ1-5, with D possibly TRBD1 on 6 matching bases. The CDR3 contains 13 residues. Between the trimmed V and J ends, which lost 5 bases and 7 bases, there was a span of 13 bases. CDR1 SGHDT and CDR2 YYEEEE come from the germline V gene. As DNA, the CDR3 is TGTGCCAGCAGTTCACAGGGAGGGCAGCCCCAGCATTTT. It specifies CASSSQGGQPQHF.

This clonotype has at least ten counts. The rearrangement joins TRBV28 to TRBJ2-4, with TRBD2 matching over 9 bases. The CDR3 runs 16 residues. Germline CDR1 and CDR2: MDHEN and SYDVKM. The V gene end was trimmed by 3 bases and the J gene end by 6 bases; junction bases not matched to a gene: 9. The CDR3 region has the DNA TGTGCCAGCAGTTTTTTGCGGGAGGGCCCGAGAAACATTCAGTACTTC. Its translation: CASSFLREGPRNIQYF.

The J gene is TRBJ1-6, the V gene TRBV30, with D unresolved. CDR1 is GTSNPN, CDR2 SVGIG, per germline (reference sequence). V was trimmed by 2 bases and J by 11 bases, leaving 10 bases between them. This CDR3 is built from 12 residues. The DNA of the CDR3 is TGTGCCTGGAGTCTACCCCTGGCACCCCTCCACTTT. Protein: CAWSLPLAPLHF.

This clonotype has at least ten counts. The rearrangement links TRBV7-3 to TRBJ2-3; D is ambiguous. Germline V gene lookup returns CDR1 SGHTA and CDR2 FQGTGA. The CDR3 has 14 amino acids. The V end lost 5 bases, the J end lost 2 bases, and 11 bases lay between the germline ends. For the CDR3, the DNA is TGTGCCAGCAGCATACACCCCGCCACAGATACGCAGTATTTT. Translated: CASSIHPATDTQYF. The full variable domain, with the rest looked up from reference TRBV7-3 and TRBJ2-3, is GAGVSQTPSNKVTEKGKYVELRCDPISGHTALYWYRQSLGQGPEFLIYFQGTGAADDSGLPNDRFFAVRPEGSVSTLKIQRTERGDSAVYLCASSIHPATDTQYFGPGTRLTVL.

This clonotype was detected ten times or more. The V call is TRBV5-6, the J call TRBJ1-5; D is unclear. Germline-derived CDR1 and CDR2 are SGHDT and YYEEEE. The CDR3 has 15 amino acids. The V gene lost 2 bases and the J gene lost 7 bases, with 16 bases spanning the gap. CDR3 residues: CASSLALSGMQPQHF. Here the CDR3 DNA reads TGTGCCAGCAGCTTAGCACTTTCGGGGATGCAGCCCCAGCATTTT.

This clonotype was counted many times. This chain uses TRBV11-3 with TRBJ1-1, with 7 bases fitting TRBD1. The CDR3 extends over 13 amino acids. J lost 7 bases, V lost 5 bases, and 7 bases had no gene match. Germline CDR1 is SGHNT and CDR2 is YENEEA. The DNA of the CDR3 is TGTGCCAGCAGCCCCCGACAGGGTCATGAAGCTTTCTTT. Translation gives CASSPRQGHEAFF. The complete variable domain, with remaining parts taken from reference TRBV11-3 and TRBJ1-1, reads EAGVVQSPRYKIIEKKQPVAFWCNPISGHNTLYWYLQNLGQGPELLIRYENEEAVDDSQLPKDRFSAERLKGVDSTLKIQPAELGDSAVYLCASSPRQGHEAFFGQGTRLTVV.

The chain has TRBV2 and TRBJ1-1; D is ambiguous. V dropped 2 bases and J dropped 8 bases, with 9 bases sitting between them. The germline V gene encodes CDR1 SNHLY and CDR2 FYNNEI. The CDR3 is 12 residues long. The CDR3 DNA is TGTGCCAGCAGTGAACAGGAGACGGAAGCTTTCTTT. Its translation is CASSEQETEAFF. Complete variable domain (other parts from reference TRBV2 and TRBJ1-1): EPEVTQTPSHQVTQMGQEVILRCVPISNHLYFYWYRQILGQKVEFLVSFYNNEISEKSEIFDDQFSVERPDGSNFTLKIRSTKLEDSAMYFCASSEQETEAFFGQGTRLTVV.

In this sample, this clonotype turned up many times. The chain couples TRBV7-9 to TRBJ2-1, with D possibly being TRBD1 (6 bases). V was clipped by 2 bases and J by 8 bases, with 16 bases between them. The CDR3 sequence is 15 residues long. The germline gives CDR1 SEHNR, CDR2 FQNEAQ (reference sequence). The CDR3 loop reads CASSLIQGRVDEQFF. CDR3 sequence (DNA): TGTGCCAGCAGCTTAATTCAGGGGCGCGTCGATGAGCAGTTCTTC.

About this clonotype: With a much larger clone just one base away, this may be a read error. The chain couples TRBV7-2 to TRBJ1-2, with no clear D. Germline CDR1 is SGHTA and CDR2 is FQGNSA. The V and J ends lost 1 base and 8 bases respectively, with 14 bases between them. The CDR3 has 14 amino acids. The CDR3 loop is CTSSLDWSLVGYTF. In DNA, the CDR3 is TGTACCAGCAGCTTAGATTGGAGCCTTGTAGGCTACACCTTC.

This clonotype was counted at least ten times. The genes are TRBV5-1 and TRBJ1-2; possibly TRBD1 for D (6 bases). There are 15 residues in the CDR3. Germline-derived CDR1 and CDR2 are SGHRS and YFSETQ. The V end lost 0 bases, the J end lost 4 bases, and 13 bases lay between the germline ends. CDR3 protein: CASSLEGRGTYGYTF. The DNA for the CDR3 is TGCGCCAGCAGCTTGGAAGGCAGGGGTACCTATGGCTACACCTTC.

This clonotype was counted many times. This chain links TRBV7-2 with TRBJ1-1, with 8 positions matching TRBD1. The CDR3 is 15 residues long. V shed 4 bases, J shed 1 base, and the junction held 5 bases outside the gene matches. Germline V gene sequence: CDR1 SGHTA, CDR2 FQGNSA. CDR3 sequence reads: CASSSWTGRNTEAFF. In DNA form, the CDR3 reads TGTGCCAGCAGCTCATGGACAGGGAGGAACACTGAAGCTTTCTTT. Together with reference TRBV7-2 and TRBJ1-1, the CDR3 gives the full variable domain: GAGVSQSPSNKVTEKGKDVELRCDPISGHTALYWYRQSLGQGLEFLIYFQGNSAPDKSGLPSDRFSAERTGGSVSTLTIQRTQQEDSAVYLCASSSWTGRNTEAFFGQGTRLTVV.

This clonotype was picked up many times. The rearrangement joins TRBV11-2 to TRBJ1-5; D unresolved. Trimming cost V 1 base and J 0 bases, with 10 bases left between them. CDR1 is SGHAT, CDR2 FQNNGV, per germline. The CDR3 is 16 residues long. The CDR3 DNA reads TGTGCCAGCAGCTTAGTCCCCGGGGTTAGCAATCAGCCCCAGCATTTT. Translated, it gives CASSLVPGVSNQPQHF.

This clonotype showed up just once. The final CDR3 position lacks the conserved phenylalanine or tryptophan, pointing to a likely read error. The V call is TRBV5-1, the J call TRBJ1-1; D perhaps matches TRBD1 (5 bases). This CDR3 has 17 residues. CDR1 is SGHRS, CDR2 YFSETQ, per germline. V gave up 5 bases and J gave up 3 bases, with 23 bases separating them. CDR3 amino acids: CASRRGYFRDADTEAFL. The CDR3 nucleotides are TGCGCCAGCAGACGGGGATATTTCCGGGACGCTGACACTGAAGCTTTCCTT.